The present entry profiles one T cell receptor beta chain with its context. This sample stems from a study of OX40 agonist ivuxolimab in advanced cancers. Some clones are missing from TCRdb's copy, which holds only in-frame ones; the method was immunoSEQ multiplex PCR. Counted here are under 25,000 clones, roughly 89% occurring once; the ten biggest clones make up roughly 15%. This CDR3 spans 15 amino acids. Germline-derived CDR1 and CDR2 are SNHLY and FYNNEI. V was cut by 7 bases and J by 7 bases, with 20 bases left in between. The chain is built from TRBV2 and TRBJ2-1; D possibly corresponds to TRBD1 (5 bases). The TCR was taken from an adult with an advanced solid tumor such as melanoma, head and neck, liver or kidney cancer. Sequenced material: CD4+ or CD8+ T cells sorted from blood, taken in a trial of the OX40 agonist ivuxolimab. The CDR3 bases are TGTGCCAGCATGTCAGGGTCGAACGCCATAAATGAGCAGTTCTTC. It specifies CASMSGSNAINEQFF.